Shown below are 26 T cell receptor beta chains from a single sample sequenced in a study of T-cell memory formation after mild COVID-19. In TCRdb, the 5' RACE reads were re-called with MiXCR into one record per CDR3 protein. The top ten clones hold 0.8% to 1% of a sample with 35,000 to 50,000 distinct CDR3 sequences, over 5% of them seen once. Sequenced material: PBMCs or a T cell subset sorted from them (not recorded which). The source of these receptors is an adult who had mild COVID-19 (a few samples of this study predate the infection). Cell type and time point are not known.

There are a few counts of this clonotype. The chain combines TRBV5-1 with TRBJ1-2; the D gene is possibly TRBD1 (5 bases). Germline V lookup: CDR1 SGHRS, CDR2 YFSETQ. The length of the CDR3 is 15 residues. V dropped 4 bases and J dropped 7 bases, with 20 bases sitting between them. CDR3 DNA: TGCGCCAGCAGCCTGGGGGGGACCCAATCGGTTGGCTACACCTTC. Protein product: CASSLGGTQSVGYTF.

This clonotype was seen repeatedly, ten times or more. This rearrangement joins TRBV7-9 to TRBJ2-7; possibly TRBD2 for D (5 bases). The germline CDR1 and CDR2 sequences are SEHNR and FQNEAQ (reference sequence). The CDR3 runs to 16 residues. V dropped 2 bases and J dropped 0 bases, with 14 bases sitting between them. CDR3 protein: CASSLFTGLYSYEQYF. For the CDR3, the DNA is TGTGCCAGCAGCTTATTTACGGGGTTGTACTCCTACGAGCAGTACTTC.

This clonotype was found many times. The chain combines TRBV20-1 with TRBJ2-7; D call uncertain. CDR3 length equals 13 residues. Germline CDR1 reads DFQATT; CDR2 reads SNEGSKA (reference sequence). The V and J ends lost 2 bases and 3 bases respectively, with 11 bases between them. CDR3 amino acids: CSARRSENYEQYF. As DNA, the CDR3 is TGCAGTGCTAGAAGATCGGAGAACTACGAGCAGTACTTC.

The V call is TRBV7-2, the J call TRBJ2-5, with D perhaps TRBD1 or TRBD2 (6 bases each). The length of the CDR3 is 16 residues. CDR1 SGHTA and CDR2 FQGNSA come from the germline V gene. V was pared by 1 base and J by 1 base, with 13 bases between. The CDR3 DNA reads as TGTGCCAGCAGCTTAGGGGGGGCCGAGACCCAAGAGACCCAGTACTTC. Translated: CASSLGGAETQETQYF. Based on the CDR3 plus reference TRBV7-2 and TRBJ2-5, the full variable domain is GAGVSQSPSNKVTEKGKDVELRCDPISGHTALYWYRQSLGQGLEFLIYFQGNSAPDKSGLPSDRFSAERTGGSVSTLTIQRTQQEDSAVYLCASSLGGAETQETQYFGPGTRLLVL.

This clonotype has just a few counts. The V call is TRBV27, the J call TRBJ1-2, with 7 bases identical to TRBD1. This CDR3 is built from 15 residues. Germline V lookup: CDR1 MNHEY, CDR2 SMNVEV (reference sequence). With 0 bases clipped from V and 0 bases from J, the junction kept 1 base outside the gene matches. CDR3 sequence: CASSLSTGSNYGYTF. The CDR3, as DNA: TGTGCCAGCAGTTTATCGACAGGGTCTAACTATGGCTACACCTTC.

The chain links TRBV7-2 to TRBJ2-2, with 10 nucleotides matching TRBD1. The V gene end was trimmed by 3 bases and the J gene end by 4 bases; junction bases not matched to a gene: 2. Germline values: CDR1 SGHTA, CDR2 FQGNSA. CDR3 length: 15 residues. In DNA, the CDR3 is TGTGCCAGCAGCTTGACAGGGGGCAGCACCGGGGAGCTGTTTTTT. Amino acid sequence: CASSLTGGSTGELFF.

The J gene is TRBJ2-5, the V gene TRBV25-1, with D unclear. Germline values: CDR1 MGHDK, CDR2 SYGVNS. This CDR3 is built from 15 residues. V lost 5 bases and J lost 1, with 14 bases in between. CDR3: CASSPAPPRQETQYF. CDR3 coding DNA: TGTGCCAGCAGTCCGGCACCACCTCGCCAAGAGACCCAGTACTTC.

This clonotype was seen at least ten times. The rearrangement joins TRBV7-9 to TRBJ2-2, with 7 nucleotides matching TRBD2. The J segment lost 3 bases and the V segment lost 5 bases, leaving 6 bases of the junction unmatched. The CDR3 has 15 residues. Per the germline V gene, CDR1 is SEHNR and CDR2 is FQNEAQ (reference sequence). The CDR3 protein is CASSNRDYHTGELFF. The CDR3 coding sequence is TGTGCCAGCAGCAACCGGGACTACCACACCGGGGAGCTGTTTTTT.

This clonotype was detected many times. The chain uses TRBV6-1 and TRBJ2-7; the match to TRBD1 covers 10 bases. V lost 4 bases, J lost 4 bases, and 7 bases stayed unmatched. This CDR3 contains 15 residues. Germline assignment: CDR1 MNHNS and CDR2 SASEGT. The DNA of the CDR3 is TGTGCCAGCAGTGTAGGGAGGGACAGGGGTTACGAGCAGTACTTC. Residues: CASSVGRDRGYEQYF.

To note about this clonotype: This clone may be a read error of a much larger clone one base away. The V and J genes are TRBV5-6 and TRBJ1-1, with no clear D. Germline V CDR1 and CDR2: SGHDT, YYEEEE. This CDR3 region has 11 residues. The V and J ends lost 5 bases and 1 base respectively, with 3 bases between them. CDR3: CASSRNTEAFF. The DNA of the CDR3 is TGTGCCAGCAGTCGGAACACTGAAGCTTTCTTT.

The J gene is TRBJ1-5, the V gene TRBV20-1; D gene unclear. From germline, CDR1 is DFQATT and CDR2 SNEGSKA (reference sequence). V lost 1 base to trimming and J lost 5 bases, with 12 bases between them. The CDR3 has 14 residues. The CDR3 nucleotides read TGCAGTGCTAGAGGCGCGGGGTACGATCAGCCCCAGCATTTT. It encodes CSARGAGYDQPQHF.

This chain links TRBV19 with TRBJ1-4; 11 bases are a match to TRBD1. CDR3 length: 13 residues. Germline V gives CDR1 LNHDA, CDR2 SQIVND (reference sequence). V shed 11 bases and J 7 bases; nucleotides not matched to a gene: 6. The DNA of the CDR3 is TGTGCCGTCAGGACAGGGGGCCTTGAAAAACTGTTTTTT. Its translation is CAVRTGGLEKLFF.

This clonotype was detected ten times or more. The gene calls are TRBV9 and TRBJ2-7, with D unclear. Germline CDR1 is SGDLS and CDR2 is YYNGEE. There are 13 residues in the CDR3. The germline V and J ends were trimmed by 4 bases and 3 bases, with 11 bases remaining between them. Here the CDR3 DNA reads TGTGCCAGCAGCCGTACAGAAGTCTACGAGCAGTACTTC. Its protein product is CASSRTEVYEQYF.

In its sample, this clonotype was seen many times. The gene calls are TRBV10-2 and TRBJ2-5, with D perhaps TRBD1 (5 bases). Germline V gives CDR1 WSHSY, CDR2 SAAADI. This CDR3 spans 13 amino acids. Trimming cost V 7 bases and J 2 bases, with 11 bases left between them. CDR3: CASTRAGQETQYF. DNA of the CDR3: TGCGCCAGCACTAGGGCAGGGCAAGAGACCCAGTACTTC.

The rearrangement joins TRBV3-1 to TRBJ2-7; D not resolved. The V end was cut by 5 bases, the J end by 0 bases, with 8 bases between. The CDR3 is 13 amino acids. The V gene's germline CDR1 is LGHDT and CDR2 YNNKEL (reference sequence). The CDR3 nucleotides read TGTGCCAGCAGCACCCAGTCCTCCTACGAGCAGTACTTC. Translated, it gives CASSTQSSYEQYF.

The gene calls are TRBV5-1 and TRBJ2-4, with D possibly being TRBD1 or TRBD2 (5 bases each). Germline V gene sequence: CDR1 SGHRS, CDR2 YFSETQ. CDR3 length: 14 amino acids. The V and J ends lost 3 bases and 0 bases respectively, with 7 bases between them. The CDR3 loop reads CASSSGTAKNIQYF. CDR3 bases: TGCGCCAGCAGCTCGGGGACAGCCAAAAACATTCAGTACTTC.

This clonotype was counted a few times. V is TRBV5-1 and J is TRBJ1-6; 7 positions match TRBD1. CDR3 size: 15 residues. V dropped 5 bases and J dropped 6; count of bases not matched to a gene: 8. Germline V lookup: CDR1 SGHRS, CDR2 YFSETQ. The CDR3 loop is CASRPTGTANSPLHF. As DNA, the CDR3 is TGCGCCAGCAGGCCAACCGGGACAGCTAATTCACCCCTCCACTTT.

This chain connects TRBV18 to TRBJ2-1, with unresolved D. The germline gives CDR1 KGHSH, CDR2 LQKENI. V lost 5 bases and J lost 6, with 17 bases in between. This CDR3 has 15 residues. The CDR3 DNA is TGTGCCAGCTCAGCCACCAATCCGTCGACCAATGAGCAGTTCTTC. Protein product: CASSATNPSTNEQFF.

The V gene is TRBV20-1, the J gene TRBJ2-5; TRBD2 aligns across 13 bases. Germline CDR1 reads DFQATT; CDR2 reads SNEGSKA (reference sequence). J was trimmed by 2 bases and V by 4 bases; bases with no gene match: 4. There are 15 residues in the CDR3. The CDR3 sequence is CSATRTSGSQETQYF. The CDR3 DNA sequence: TGCAGTGCTACCCGGACTAGCGGGAGTCAAGAGACCCAGTACTTC.

Ten or more counts support this clonotype. The rearrangement uses TRBV7-2 and TRBJ2-3, with 9 bases lining up with TRBD1. From germline, CDR1 is SGHTA and CDR2 FQGNSA. The V segment lost 5 bases and the J segment 1 base; nucleotides outside the gene matches: 13. CDR3 size: 18 residues. The CDR3 DNA is TGTGCCAGCAGCGATCGGGGCGGGTGGACAGGGGGCACAGATACGCAGTATTTT. It yields the protein CASSDRGGWTGGTDTQYF.

This clonotype was seen ten or more times. The gene calls are TRBV6-5 and TRBJ2-3; D is unresolved. Trimming took 8 bases from V and 0 from J, leaving 12 bases between them. In germline, CDR1 is MNHEY, CDR2 SVGAGI. The length of the CDR3 is 14 residues. CDR3 loop: CASWSAESTDTQYF. The CDR3 DNA sequence: TGTGCCAGCTGGTCTGCGGAGAGCACAGATACGCAGTATTTT.

This clonotype came up many times. The chain carries TRBV20-1 and TRBJ2-3; 12 nucleotides align to TRBD2. CDR1 is DFQATT, CDR2 SNEGSKA, per germline (reference sequence). The CDR3 totals 16 residues. Germline trimming cut 3 bases from V and 2 bases from J; bases unmatched to any gene: 6. The CDR3 sequence is CSASSGTSGPTDTQYF. The CDR3 bases are TGCAGTGCTAGCTCCGGGACTAGCGGGCCCACAGATACGCAGTATTTT.

This chain uses TRBV7-2 with TRBJ2-3, with TRBD1 matching 10 bases. The CDR3 has 16 residues. Germline trimming cut 5 bases from V and 7 bases from J; bases unmatched to any gene: 12. Germline values: CDR1 SGHTA, CDR2 FQGNSA. The CDR3 DNA reads TGTGCCAGCAGCCCAAAGCTGGGACAGGGGACGAATACGCAGTATTTT. It specifies CASSPKLGQGTNTQYF.

This clonotype was observed a few times. V and J are TRBV7-9 and TRBJ1-1; D is possibly TRBD1 (6 bases). Germline V CDR1 and CDR2: SEHNR, FQNEAQ (reference sequence). Trimming cost V 5 bases and J 8 bases, with 21 bases left between them. The CDR3 runs to 15 residues. The CDR3 coding sequence is TGTGCCAGCAGCCGTGACAGGCGGCCATCAACCGAAGCTTTCTTT. This sequence encodes CASSRDRRPSTEAFF.

Note on this clonotype: Since no conserved phenylalanine or tryptophan closes the CDR3, a read error is the likely cause. The V and J genes are TRBV7-8 and TRBJ1-1; D is ambiguous. Germline values: CDR1 SGHVS, CDR2 FQNEAQ. This CDR3 is built from 13 residues. V was trimmed by 0 bases and J by 4 bases, leaving 6 bases between them. Here the CDR3 reads CASSLARTTEAFY. CDR3 sequence (DNA): TGTGCCAGCAGCTTAGCCCGCACCACTGAAGCTTTCTAT.

The CDR3 loop is CASSQGQGWREQYF. CDR3 nucleotides: TGTGCCAGCAGCCAGGGACAGGGCTGGCGCGAGCAGTACTTC. The chain recombines TRBV5-6 with TRBJ2-7; 9 nucleotides line up with TRBD1. The CDR3 spans 14 residues. The ends lost 4 bases at V and 6 bases at J; junction bases unmatched: 8. Per the germline V gene, CDR1 is SGHDT and CDR2 is YYEEEE.